This TCR beta chain comes out of a study of cytomegalovirus exposure and HLA in healthy donors. General study points: Cytomegalovirus-associated TCR beta chains were listed, numbering 164. For most TCR sequences rarity was the rule, although some public TCRs occurred in many donors. An analysis done earlier found most TCR beta V segments productive about 87% or about 30% of the time.

The PCR contained 60 Vbeta and 13 Jbeta primers. Produced via immunoSEQ multiplex PCR; TCRdb's table is partial and in-frame only. The sample holds about 130,000 clones. Concerning this clone itself: No antigen is known for it.

This clonotype originated in a man aged 18 to 30 in good health and CMV-seronegative. Material: PBMCs.

In DNA form, the CDR3 reads TGTGCCAGCAGTTACTTACAGGGCGGCGAGCAGTTCTTC. This translates into CASSYLQGGEQFF. V gene TRBV28 combines with J gene TRBJ2-1, with TRBD1 as a possible D gene (6 bases). Germline values: CDR1 MDHEN, CDR2 SYDVKM. CDR3 size: 13 residues. The V gene lost 4 bases and the J gene lost 10 bases, with 14 bases spanning the gap.